This TCR beta chain stems from a study of Ad26.COV2.S vaccination and SARS-CoV-2 variants. Treatment denoted: approximately 18 received Ad26.COV2.S at low or high dose, single or two shots; about 5 received placebo; per-sample allocation not given. Sample collection was performed on day 63 after the first vaccine or placebo injection. The V gene's germline CDR1 is SGHRS and CDR2 YFSETQ. The CDR3 spans 13 residues. Trimming shortened V by 0 bases and J by 7 bases, and 5 bases separated the two germline ends. Clones were read by immunoSEQ multiplex PCR, and TCRdb kept only the in-frame ones, dropping some. The table shows more than 300,000 clones, with around 85% occurring only once. This clone was detected only a few times. Other nucleotide sequences in the sample specify the same CDR3.

The chain uses TRBV5-1 and TRBJ1-6; D is ambiguous. Source: peripheral blood, taken in a trial of Ad26.COV2.S vaccine versus placebo. This receptor was taken from a person between 18 and 60 years old who received the Ad26.COV2.S COVID-19 vaccine or a placebo. The CDR3 loop is CASSLGGNSPLHF. DNA of the CDR3: TGCGCCAGCAGCTTGGGTGGAAATTCACCCCTCCACTTT.